The 19 T cell receptor beta chains reported below all come from one sample, sequenced in a study of T cells in Graves' hyperthyroidism and ophthalmopathy. Researchers amplified the TCR beta CDR3 regions from RNA transcripts. The HTBI set primed first-round TCR CDR3 RT-PCR. Each CDR3 protein gets one entry after TCRdb re-called the multiplex PCR reads with MiXCR. Here the sample spans 250,000 to 350,000 distinct CDR3 sequences, over 20% being singletons. Sequencing input: blood. The receptors come from a man aged 25-45 years with Graves' ophthalmopathy.

This clonotype occurred many times. This chain uses TRBV5-1 with TRBJ2-3; D is ambiguous. The CDR3 length is 14 residues. Trimming removed 1 base at V and 6 bases at J, with 12 bases between. Per germline, CDR1 SGHRS and CDR2 YFSETQ. This CDR3 reads CASSLQALGDTQYF. CDR3 nucleotide sequence: TGCGCCAGCAGCTTGCAGGCCTTGGGGGATACGCAGTATTTT.

Points on this clonotype: A much more abundant neighbour one base away suggests this may be a read error. The gene calls are TRBV5-1 and TRBJ2-1; D gene unclear. Trimming shortened V by 5 bases and J by 6 bases, and 12 bases separated the two germline ends. Looked up from germline, CDR1 is SGHRS and CDR2 is YFSETQ. CDR3 length equals 13 residues. CDR3 bases: TGCGCCAGCAGTACAGACCCCGCCAATGAGCAGTTCTTC. Protein sequence: CASSTDPANEQFF.

There are many counts of this clonotype. The CDR3 DNA follows: TGTGCCAGCAGTTTAAGTGGCGGGGGTCAGCCCCAGCATTTT. Its translation is CASSLSGGGQPQHF. V is TRBV12-3 or TRBV12-4 and J is TRBJ1-5; TRBD1 is a possible D gene (5 bases). CDR3 size: 14 residues. The V end lost 2 bases, the J end lost 6 bases, and 11 bases lay between the germline ends.

The V call is TRBV20-1, the J call TRBJ2-7, with 11 bases fitting TRBD2. Trimming removed 5 bases from V and 5 bases from J; junction bases left unmatched: 5. Looked up from germline, CDR1 is DFQATT and CDR2 is SNEGSKA (reference sequence). This CDR3 spans 13 amino acids. CDR3 residues: CSASTSGTDEQYF. In DNA form, the CDR3 reads TGCAGTGCTTCGACTAGCGGGACCGACGAGCAGTACTTC.

The chain has TRBV19 and TRBJ1-2; D is undetermined. V was clipped by 3 bases and J by 5 bases, with 10 bases between them. CDR3 length: 13 residues. Looked up from germline, CDR1 is LNHDA and CDR2 is SQIVND (reference sequence). The DNA for the CDR3 is TGTGCCAGTAGTATGTGGCACGTTTATGGCTACACCTTC. Translation gives CASSMWHVYGYTF. Full variable domain (missing parts from reference TRBV19 and TRBJ1-2): DGGITQSPKYLFRKEGQNVTLSCEQNLNHDAMYWYRQDPGQGLRLIYYSQIVNDFQKGDIAEGYSVSREKKESFPLTVTSAQKNPTAFYLCASSMWHVYGYTFGSGTRLTVV.

This clonotype turned up a few times. The V call is TRBV28, the J call TRBJ2-7; D gene unclear. Germline V gene sequence: CDR1 MDHEN, CDR2 SYDVKM. The CDR3 contains 13 residues. Trimming pared 1 base from V and 3 bases from J, leaving 7 bases between. CDR3 DNA sequence: TGTGCCAGCAGTTTATTAGACGACTACGAGCAGTACTTC. Translated: CASSLLDDYEQYF.

The V and J genes are TRBV4-2 and TRBJ1-5, with TRBD1 matching 9 bases. The trim removed 2 bases at V and 4 bases at J, leaving 3 bases unmatched. The CDR3 covers 15 residues. Germline CDR1 and CDR2: LGHNA and YNFKEQ. The CDR3: CASSQYGTGNQPQHF. The CDR3 DNA sequence: TGTGCCAGCAGCCAATATGGGACAGGGAATCAGCCCCAGCATTTT.

The V call is TRBV20-1, the J call TRBJ2-3; TRBD1 aligns across 9 bases. From germline, CDR1 is DFQATT and CDR2 SNEGSKA (reference sequence). Germline trimming cut 6 bases from V and 3 bases from J; bases unmatched to any gene: 13. The CDR3 loop spans 16 amino acids. In DNA, the CDR3 is TGCAGTGCAACCGGGACAGGGCGTTCCCGGACAGATACGCAGTATTTT. This translates into CSATGTGRSRTDTQYF.

This chain joins TRBV18 and TRBJ2-5; 7 bases fit TRBD1. The CDR3 length is 14 residues. Trimming removed 4 bases from V and 4 bases from J; junction bases left unmatched: 6. CDR1 is KGHSH, CDR2 LQKENI, per germline. CDR3 bases: TGTGCCAGCTCACACAGGGGTCGGGCAGAGACCCAGTACTTC. Protein product: CASSHRGRAETQYF.

In its sample, this clonotype was seen many times. V is TRBV18 and J is TRBJ2-1; the D gene is possibly TRBD2 (6 bases). CDR3 length: 14 amino acids. Trimming stripped 6 bases from V and 5 bases from J, with 14 bases between. From germline, CDR1 is KGHSH and CDR2 LQKENI. CDR3: CASSRLESDNEQFF. For the CDR3, the DNA is TGTGCCAGCTCGCGACTAGAATCCGACAATGAGCAGTTCTTC.

The chain couples TRBV12-3 or TRBV12-4 to TRBJ2-3; D remains ambiguous. The CDR3 consists of 14 residues. Trimming cost V 3 bases and J 3 bases, with 10 bases left between them. The CDR3 protein is CASSLSTATDTQYF. CDR3 DNA: TGTGCCAGCAGTTTGTCAACAGCGACAGATACGCAGTATTTT.

This clonotype was seen a handful of times. CDR3 sequence (DNA): TGTGCCAGCAGCCCGAGACAGGGTTATAATTCACCCCTCCACTTT. Its protein is CASSPRQGYNSPLHF. J is TRBJ1-6 and V is TRBV11-3; 7 bases fit TRBD1. The CDR3 is 15 residues long. Trimming cost V 5 bases and J 4 bases; bases outside gene matches: 5. The V gene's germline CDR1 is SGHNT and CDR2 YENEEA.

The chain combines TRBV12-3 or TRBV12-4 with TRBJ2-3; TRBD1 might be the D (5 bases). This CDR3 has 15 amino acids. V was trimmed by 2 bases and J by 0 bases, leaving 9 bases between them. This CDR3 reads CASSLRAGSTDTQYF. Here the CDR3 DNA reads TGTGCCAGCAGTTTAAGGGCAGGGAGCACAGATACGCAGTATTTT.

This clonotype was observed a few times. This rearrangement joins TRBV3-1 to TRBJ1-1; TRBD1 matches 8 bases. V was clipped by 2 bases and J by 5 bases; unmatched bases: 10. The CDR3 consists of 16 residues. Germline lookup yields CDR1 LGHDT and CDR2 YNNKEL (reference sequence). This CDR3 is CASSQFQGAFITEAFF. The CDR3 nucleotides read TGTGCCAGCAGCCAATTCCAGGGGGCGTTTATTACTGAAGCTTTCTTT.

This clonotype was counted a few times. The chain employs TRBV27 and TRBJ2-3, with 11 bases identical to TRBD2. CDR1 is MNHEY, CDR2 SMNVEV, per germline (reference sequence). J gave up 5 bases and V 2 bases, and 6 bases lay outside the gene matches. CDR3 length: 16 amino acids. CDR3: CASSLNRGLAGDTQYF. The CDR3 nucleotides read TGTGCCAGCAGTTTAAATAGAGGACTAGCGGGAGATACGCAGTATTTT.

This clonotype was observed a handful of times. The J gene is TRBJ2-3, the V gene TRBV6-1; 8 bases are a match to TRBD1. The CDR3 has 15 amino acids. V dropped 6 bases and J dropped 0; count of bases not matched to a gene: 5. Germline V gene data show CDR1 as MNHNS and CDR2 as SASEGT. CDR3 DNA sequence: TGTGCCAGCAGGAGGACAGGGTTTAGCACAGATACGCAGTATTTT. Its protein product is CASRRTGFSTDTQYF.

The sample holds a few counts of this clonotype. The rearrangement joins TRBV20-1 to TRBJ2-5; D is possibly TRBD2 (6 bases). Germline V gene lookup returns CDR1 DFQATT and CDR2 SNEGSKA (reference sequence). The CDR3 is 17 residues long. V was trimmed by 3 bases and J by 5 bases, leaving 25 bases between them. CDR3 amino acids: CSARGLSASEITETQYF. CDR3 in DNA: TGCAGTGCTAGGGGTTTGTCCGCTAGCGAGATAACGGAGACCCAGTACTTC.

CDR3 in amino acids: CSVGPASGPYEQYF. The CDR3 DNA follows: TGCAGCGTTGGACCGGCTAGCGGACCCTACGAGCAGTACTTC. The chain uses TRBV29-1 and TRBJ2-7; the match to TRBD2 covers 7 bases. With V trimmed by 4 bases and J by 2 bases, 8 bases remained unmatched. From germline, CDR1 is SQVTM and CDR2 ANQGSEA. This CDR3 comprises 14 residues.

This clonotype came up many times. The rearrangement joins TRBV20-1 to TRBJ2-1; D unresolved. V was trimmed by 0 bases and J by 7 bases, leaving 19 bases between them. From germline, CDR1 is DFQATT and CDR2 SNEGSKA (reference sequence). The CDR3 runs 16 residues. The DNA of the CDR3 is TGCAGTGCTAGAGATACGGACGGGTCTTCCGGGAATGAGCAGTTCTTC. Protein: CSARDTDGSSGNEQFF.